This passage covers 12 T cell receptor beta chains from one sample sequenced in a study of metastatic and nonmetastatic thyroid tumors. No patient had received any treatment before thyroid surgery. TCRdb called clones again from the PCR reads with MiXCR. Of around 28,000 clones detected, around 15% appear once; the ten largest clones hold approximately 4.5%. Material for sequencing was blood. These receptor sequences come from a female donor with papillary thyroid cancer or a benign thyroid nodule (not recorded which). Some clones in this sample may be carry-over from other donors' samples.

On this clone itself: A much larger clone sits a single nucleotide away, making a read error possible. The sample carries other DNA sequences with the same CDR3. The chain is built from TRBV10-3 and TRBJ2-7; a weak D match, TRBD2 (6 bases). Trimming removed 2 bases from V and 2 bases from J, with 19 bases in between. The germline CDR1 and CDR2 sequences are ENHRY and SYGVKD. This CDR3 spans 17 amino acids. CDR3 protein: CAISETVGGGNTYEQYF. As DNA, the CDR3 is TGTGCCATCAGTGAGACGGTGGGTGGCGGGAATACCTACGAGCAGTACTTC.

Points on this clone: With a much larger clone just one base away, this may be a read error. V and J are TRBV11-2 and TRBJ2-1, with D possibly TRBD2 on 6 matching bases. Trimming removed 5 bases at V and 4 bases at J, with 15 bases between. Per germline, CDR1 SGHAT and CDR2 FQNNGV. The CDR3 contains 15 residues. The CDR3 here is CASSRRDWVYNEQFF. DNA of the CDR3: TGTGCCAGCAGCCGCCGGGACTGGGTTTACAATGAGCAGTTCTTC.

The rearrangement uses TRBV20-1 and TRBJ2-7, with 7 bases matching TRBD2. The CDR3 length is 18 residues. J gave up 5 bases and V 1 base, and 20 bases lay outside the gene matches. Germline CDR1 is DFQATT and CDR2 is SNEGSKA (reference sequence). CDR3 coding DNA: TGCAGTGCTAGAGCCCTGCGGGAGCGGGTGGTCCTAGGGGACGAGCAGTACTTC. Protein product: CSARALRERVVLGDEQYF.

In this sample, this clone turned up a few times. Here the CDR3 DNA reads TGTGCCAGCAGTGAGAACCGGCCTAAATTCTCCTATAATTCACCCCTCCACTTT. Translating it yields CASSENRPKFSYNSPLHF. This chain uses TRBV2 with TRBJ1-6, with D uncertain. The CDR3 length is 18 residues. CDR1 is SNHLY, CDR2 FYNNEI, per germline. V was clipped by 3 bases and J by 0 bases, with 15 bases between them. The whole variable domain, filled in from reference TRBV2 and TRBJ1-6, reads EPEVTQTPSHQVTQMGQEVILRCVPISNHLYFYWYRQILGQKVEFLVSFYNNEISEKSEIFDDQFSVERPDGSNFTLKIRSTKLEDSAMYFCASSENRPKFSYNSPLHFGNGTRLTVT.

This clone showed up many times. The chain combines TRBV20-1 with TRBJ2-5, with D maybe TRBD2 (7 bases). V lost 0 bases and J 0 bases, leaving 11 bases between the germline ends. This CDR3 has 15 amino acids. Germline loops: CDR1 DFQATT, CDR2 SNEGSKA (reference sequence). CDR3 DNA: TGCAGTGCTAGAGATGGGGGGGCACACCAAGAGACCCAGTACTTC. Protein sequence: CSARDGGAHQETQYF.

This clone has a count of ten or more. This chain links TRBV30 with TRBJ2-5; 9 bases are a match to TRBD2. Per germline, CDR1 GTSNPN and CDR2 SVGIG (reference sequence). The V segment lost 8 bases and the J segment 5 bases; nucleotides outside the gene matches: 18. The CDR3 spans 16 residues. CDR3 region: CALGMGGRAGQETQYF. The CDR3 coding sequence is TGTGCCCTCGGGATGGGCGGGAGGGCAGGTCAGGAGACCCAGTACTTC. Full variable domain (rest looked up from reference TRBV30 and TRBJ2-5): SQTIHQWPATLVQPVGSPLSLECTVEGTSNPNLYWYRQAAGRGLQLLFYSVGIGQISSEVPQNLSASRPQDRQFILSSKKLLLSDSGFYLCALGMGGRAGQETQYFGPGTRLLVL.

This clone was detected ten times or more. The chain has TRBV2 and TRBJ2-1; no clear D gene. This CDR3 has 13 residues. Germline assignment: CDR1 SNHLY and CDR2 FYNNEI. Trimming left V 6 bases short and J 4 bases short, with 10 bases between. CDR3 DNA: TGTGCCAGCAGAGGCCTAGGTTACAATGAGCAGTTCTTC. Translating it yields CASRGLGYNEQFF.

This clone was counted at least ten times. This chain uses TRBV28 with TRBJ1-2; tentative D call: TRBD1 (5 bases). This CDR3 is 11 amino acids long. Germline V gene lookup returns CDR1 MDHEN and CDR2 SYDVKM. V lost 5 bases and J lost 8, with 9 bases in between. The CDR3 DNA is TGTGCCAGCAGTGCGGGGGAAGGCTACACCTTC. This translates into CASSAGEGYTF.

The genes are TRBV20-1 and TRBJ2-2, with TRBD1 identical over 9 bases. There are 15 residues in the CDR3. V lost 0 bases, J lost 6 bases, and 5 bases stayed unmatched. Germline loops: CDR1 DFQATT, CDR2 SNEGSKA (reference sequence). The CDR3 DNA follows: TGCAGTGCTAGAGACTACAGGGGGCCGTCCGGGGAGCTGTTTTTT. It translates to CSARDYRGPSGELFF.

This clone was detected a few times. This chain joins TRBV18 and TRBJ1-2; 8 nucleotides align to TRBD1. With 4 bases clipped from V and 4 bases from J, the junction kept 5 bases outside the gene matches. The CDR3 sequence is 14 residues long. Germline V CDR1 and CDR2: KGHSH, LQKENI. The CDR3 nucleotides read TGTGCCAGCTCACTTGGACAGGGAACCTATGGCTACACCTTC. It yields the protein CASSLGQGTYGYTF.

This clone was detected many times. The V and J genes are TRBV4-1 and TRBJ2-6; the D is unclear. Germline values: CDR1 MGHRA, CDR2 YSYEKL. The V and J ends lost 0 bases and 0 bases respectively, with 9 bases between them. The CDR3 loop spans 17 amino acids. The CDR3 region is CASSQDRDFSGANVLTF. In DNA form, the CDR3 reads TGCGCCAGCAGCCAAGACCGAGACTTCTCTGGGGCCAACGTCCTGACTTTC.

This clone was seen many times. The rearrangement links TRBV6-7 to TRBJ2-7; tentative D call: TRBD1 (5 bases). TRBV6-7 is known as an ORF, though its function is uncertain. This CDR3 has 19 residues. With 2 bases removed from V and 4 bases from J, the gap between germline ends came to 27 bases. In DNA form, the CDR3 reads TGTGCCAGCAGTTACGGACACGGCCCTAACTGTAGTGGATCATACGAGCAGTACTTC. It specifies CASSYGHGPNCSGSYEQYF.